This T cell receptor (beta chain) is drawn from a study of Graves' ophthalmopathy and Graves' hyperthyroidism. The study's findings and limits: Sensitivity reached roughly 71% and specificity approximately 78% when the model predicted ophthalmopathy progression. Most expanded thyroid clonotypes above 0.001 frequency also appeared in blood.

From RNA, the CDR3 regions of TCR beta chains were amplified and sequenced. The first round was an RT-PCR with HTBI primers, and the second round was a multiplex PCR. TCRdb re-analysed the multiplex PCR reads in MiXCR, keeping a single row per CDR3 protein. This sample carries roughly 600,000 distinct CDR3 sequences, about 35% of them seen once, and the ten largest clones take about 4.2%. Other autoimmune diseases, uncontrolled infections, pregnancy or lactation excluded patients from enrollment. This CDR3 has 13 residues. Germline CDR1 SGHVS, CDR2 FQNEAQ. Comments on this clonotype: Its specificity is unknown.

The TCR sequence derives from an adult man with Graves' hyperthyroidism. The sequenced sample was peripheral blood or thyroid tissue (not recorded which). The rearrangement joins TRBV7-8 to TRBJ2-5; TRBD1 matches 8 bases. The tail of the sequence fits TRBJ2-1 better, so the J call may be wrong. The CDR3 DNA sequence: TGTGCCAGCAGCTTAGGACAGGGGAGGGAGCAGTTCTTC. Translation: CASSLGQGREQFF.